The 26 T cell receptor beta chains below all came from one sample that was sequenced in a study of CXCR3-negative and CXCR3-positive naive CD8 T cells. The antigens these receptors bind are not known. Through 5' RACE with UMI labels, the TRB cDNA libraries were prepared. TCRdb reprocessed the 5' RACE reads and reports one entry per CDR3 protein, with no DNA. Its listing shows about 51,000 distinct CDR3 sequences. Study-level points and caveats: Hydrophobicity was higher for TRB CDR3s found in CXCR3-positive naive cells than in CXCR3-negative naive cells.

The sample comprised naive CXCR3+ CD8+ T cells from blood. Subset described: CD45RO-CCR7+CD27+CD95- naive CD8+ T cells expressing CXCR3 (TNR3+). Source of these receptors: a human donor in good health. Some clones in this sample may be carry-over from other donors' samples.

The gene calls are TRBV7-9 and TRBJ2-1; TCRdb indicates TRBD2, and absent DNA this call remains unverified. CDR3 length: 15 residues. Germline V lookup: CDR1 SEHNR, CDR2 FQNEAQ (reference sequence). CDR3: CASSEGRAVDNEQFF.

The chain joins TRBV7-9 to TRBJ2-1; TCRdb's D call of TRBD1 is untestable without DNA. CDR3 length: 13 residues. Germline V gene data show CDR1 as SEHNR and CDR2 as FQNEAQ (reference sequence). CDR3 sequence reads: CASSVGQTNEQFF.

This sequence joins TRBV11-2 and TRBJ2-3; TCRdb's assignment of TRBD2 cannot be checked, as there is no DNA. The germline V gene has CDR1 SGHAT and CDR2 FQNNGV. The CDR3 length is 17 residues. CDR3 residues: CASSSRLPRGGGDTQYF. Variable domain in full (rest from reference TRBV11-2 and TRBJ2-3): EAGVAQSPRYKIIEKRQSVAFWCNPISGHATLYWYQQILGQGPKLLIQFQNNGVVDDSQLPKDRFSAERLKGVDSTLKIQPAKLEDSAVYLCASSSRLPRGGGDTQYFGPGTRLTVL.

The rearrangement links TRBV6-6 to TRBJ1-1; the D call from TCRdb, TRBD1, cannot be confirmed without DNA. Germline V gene data show CDR1 as MNHNY and CDR2 as SVGAGI (reference sequence). The CDR3 is 14 residues long. This CDR3 is CASTPVTVNTEAFF.

V and J are TRBV7-9 and TRBJ2-7; the D call from TCRdb, TRBD1, cannot be confirmed without DNA. The length of the CDR3 is 13 residues. CDR1 is SEHNR and CDR2 is FQNEAQ in the germline V gene (reference sequence). CDR3 loop: CASSPGTRGEQYF.

This chain's CDR3 is CASSFGGSYEQYF. This chain connects TRBV7-9 to TRBJ2-7; there is no DNA to check the TCRdb D call of TRBD1. CDR3 length equals 13 residues. CDR1 and CDR2 from the germline V gene are SEHNR and FQNEAQ (reference sequence).

The chain has TRBV28 and TRBJ1-5. The CDR3 runs 13 residues. Germline CDR1 and CDR2: MDHEN and SYDVKM. This CDR3 is CASSFGGNQPQHF. Variable domain in full (rest from reference TRBV28 and TRBJ1-5): DVKVTQSSRYLVKRTGEKVFLECVQDMDHENMFWYRQDPGLGLRLIYFSYDVKMKEKGDIPEGYSVSREKKERFSLILESASTNQTSMYLCASSFGGNQPQHFGDGTRLSIL.

The chain has TRBV5-1 and TRBJ2-2; TCRdb's D call of TRBD1 is untestable without DNA. The CDR3 has 15 amino acids. Per the germline V gene, CDR1 is SGHRS and CDR2 is YFSETQ. This CDR3 reads CASNAGTVNTGELFF.

The chain carries TRBV20-1 and TRBJ2-2; TCRdb lists TRBD1, though no DNA is available to test this call. This CDR3 comprises 15 residues. Germline V gene sequence: CDR1 DFQATT, CDR2 SNEGSKA (reference sequence). The CDR3 region is CSARDPQGDTGELFF.

The chain combines TRBV5-1 with TRBJ2-1. This CDR3 has 14 residues. The germline V gene encodes CDR1 SGHRS and CDR2 YFSETQ. CDR3 region: CASSLLSIANEQFF.

The chain carries TRBV7-9 and TRBJ1-6; the TRBD1 assignment by TCRdb is unverifiable without DNA. CDR1 SEHNR and CDR2 FQNEAQ come from the germline V gene (reference sequence). The CDR3 runs to 14 residues. The CDR3 loop reads CASSFPGDGSPLHF.

The chain carries TRBV29-1 and TRBJ2-7. The length of the CDR3 is 13 residues. Germline V gene data show CDR1 as SQVTM and CDR2 as ANQGSEA. The CDR3 sequence is CSVEDGDAYEQYF.

This chain links TRBV29-1 with TRBJ2-7; no DNA is available, so the TRBD2 call from TCRdb remains unchecked. Germline CDR1 and CDR2: SQVTM and ANQGSEA. The length of the CDR3 is 12 residues. CDR3 loop: CSVGGRSYEQYF.

The V gene is TRBV20-1, the J gene TRBJ2-5; TCRdb picks TRBD1, but there is no DNA to check that call. The CDR3 extends over 15 amino acids. Germline V lookup: CDR1 DFQATT, CDR2 SNEGSKA (reference sequence). CDR3 region: CSAIRDRGFHETQYF.

The chain has TRBV9 and TRBJ1-2; TCRdb picks TRBD1, but there is no DNA to check that call. CDR1 and CDR2 from the germline V gene are SGDLS and YYNGEE. This CDR3 comprises 14 residues. The CDR3 region is CASSMLTGKYDYTF. Full variable domain (rest looked up from reference TRBV9 and TRBJ1-2): DSGVTQTPKHLITATGQRVTLRCSPRSGDLSVYWYQQSLDQGLQFLIQYYNGEERAKGNILERFSAQQFPDLHSELNLSSLELGDSALYFCASSMLTGKYDYTFGSGTRLTVV.

The chain couples TRBV29-1 to TRBJ1-1; the D call of TRBD1 rests on TCRdb alone, since no DNA is present to check it. This CDR3 is built from 14 residues. Per germline, CDR1 SQVTM and CDR2 ANQGSEA. Here the CDR3 reads CSGMGIGSGTEAFF.

The chain carries TRBV20-1 and TRBJ1-1. Germline V gives CDR1 DFQATT, CDR2 SNEGSKA (reference sequence). CDR3 length: 14 amino acids. This CDR3 is CSAHNRLLNTEAFF.

The V gene is TRBV28, the J gene TRBJ2-6. Germline lookup yields CDR1 MDHEN and CDR2 SYDVKM. The CDR3 length is 15 residues. CDR3 region: CASSSTRGGANVLTF.

The chain joins TRBV9 to TRBJ2-7; as DNA is missing, the TRBD1 call by TCRdb cannot be tested. The CDR3 length is 14 residues. Germline loops: CDR1 SGDLS, CDR2 YYNGEE. The CDR3 is CASSPGAVPYEQYF.

This chain uses TRBV4-2 with TRBJ1-2. The CDR3 runs to 17 residues. CDR1 and CDR2 from the germline V gene are LGHNA and YNFKEQ. The CDR3 sequence: CASSQVLSEGQNYGYTF.

This chain connects TRBV28 to TRBJ2-2; without DNA, the TCRdb call of TRBD1 cannot be checked. The germline V gene encodes CDR1 MDHEN and CDR2 SYDVKM. CDR3 size: 14 residues. CDR3 sequence reads: CASTRDRGGGELFF.

J is TRBJ2-1 and V is TRBV20-1; TCRdb indicates TRBD1, and absent DNA this call remains unverified. The germline V gene has CDR1 DFQATT and CDR2 SNEGSKA (reference sequence). This CDR3 spans 12 amino acids. The CDR3 region is CSARVRDNEQFF.

The chain combines TRBV29-1 with TRBJ2-1; TCRdb reports TRBD1, a call that lacks DNA to check it against. Germline CDR1 SQVTM, CDR2 ANQGSEA. The CDR3 is 13 amino acids. The CDR3 is CSAQGGLGNEQFF.

The chain joins TRBV12-3 or TRBV12-4 to TRBJ2-5; as DNA is missing, the TRBD2 call by TCRdb cannot be tested. The CDR3 is 15 amino acids. CDR3 sequence reads: CASTASGGAWETQYF.

The chain is built from TRBV7-2 and TRBJ2-3; the D call from TCRdb, TRBD2, cannot be confirmed without DNA. The CDR3 loop spans 15 amino acids. Germline lookup yields CDR1 SGHTA and CDR2 FQGNSA. This chain's CDR3 is CASSSGGGGTWTQYF.

The chain has TRBV4-3 and TRBJ2-7; TCRdb's assignment of TRBD1 cannot be checked, as there is no DNA. From germline, CDR1 is LGHNA and CDR2 YSLEER. The CDR3 runs 15 residues. The CDR3 reads CASSQGATGGYEQYF.